The table lists the clone carrying this T cell receptor (beta chain) with a few counts. Its antigen remains unidentified. In TCRdb, the RT-PCR reads were re-called with MiXCR into one record per CDR3 protein. Of hundreds of thousands of distinct CDR3 sequences listed, over 10% are singletons. This entry is derived from a study of response to subunit inactivated influenza vaccine. Regarding the study as a whole: Researchers suggested that each seasonal influenza vaccination recruits few new T cells.

Germline CDR1 is LGHDT and CDR2 is YNNKEL (reference sequence). Trimming left V 1 base short and J 9 bases short, with 13 bases between. The CDR3 contains 13 residues. This sequence originates from a man aged 50 to 59 who received an inactivated influenza vaccine. The rearrangement links TRBV3-1 to TRBJ2-7; no clear D gene. The sample was PBMCs from blood, taken 45 days after vaccination. CDR3 loop: CASSQGPFLGQYF. CDR3 bases: TGTGCCAGCAGCCAAGGGCCTTTTCTAGGGCAGTACTTC.